The 20 T cell receptor beta chains in this list originate from one sample, sequenced in a study of T cell responses to AZD1222 COVID-19 vaccine. TCRdb keeps only in-frame clones here, not all; method: immunoSEQ multiplex PCR. The sample lists approximately 93,000 clones; more than 70% were seen once. The starting material was peripheral blood, obtained 28 days after the second AZD1222 dose. These receptors all stem from an adult who received the AZD1222 COVID-19 vaccine.

The chain carries TRBV5-1 and TRBJ2-1, with 10 bases identical to TRBD2. J gave up 12 bases and V 2 bases, and 2 bases lay outside the gene matches. This CDR3 spans 12 amino acids. Germline values: CDR1 SGHRS, CDR2 YFSETQ. The CDR3 region has the DNA TGCGCCAGCAGCTTAGCGGGGGGGCTGCAGTTCTTC. Encoded protein: CASSLAGGLQFF.

This chain connects TRBV6-5 to TRBJ1-5; weak D call: TRBD1 (5 bases). Per the germline V gene, CDR1 is MNHEY and CDR2 is SVGAGI. This CDR3 comprises 15 residues. Trimming stripped 6 bases from V and 3 bases from J, with 15 bases between. The CDR3 reads CASSPHDRDNQPQHF. In nucleotides, the CDR3 is TGTGCCAGCAGCCCCCATGACAGAGACAATCAGCCCCAGCATTTT.

This clone was seen a single time. This chain connects TRBV6-1 to TRBJ2-7, with 7 bases matching TRBD1. Trimming at V came to 3 bases and at J to 4 bases, leaving 9 bases not matched to a gene. Germline CDR1 is MNHNS and CDR2 is SASEGT. This CDR3 has 15 residues. The CDR3 sequence: CASSDTQGLGYEQYV. In DNA, the CDR3 is TGTGCCAGCAGTGATACACAGGGGCTTGGGTACGAGCAGTACGTC.

Notes on this clone: Other DNA sequences in this specimen translate into the identical CDR3. The chain links TRBV6-5 to TRBJ1-1; D ambiguous. Trimming shortened V by 2 bases and J by 0 bases, and 4 bases separated the two germline ends. Germline assignment: CDR1 MNHEY and CDR2 SVGAGI. This CDR3 is built from 13 residues. CDR3: CASSYALNTEAFF. In nucleotides, the CDR3 is TGTGCCAGCAGTTACGCCTTGAACACTGAAGCTTTCTTT.

V usage is TRBV5-4 and J usage is TRBJ2-5, with TRBD1 identical over 12 bases. The trim removed 4 bases at V and 1 base at J, leaving 5 bases unmatched. The V gene's germline CDR1 is SGHNT and CDR2 YYREEE (reference sequence). The CDR3 sequence is 16 residues long. The CDR3 nucleotides read TGTGCCAGCAGCGGGGGGGACAGGGGGCTCCAAGAGACCCAGTACTTC. Amino acids: CASSGGDRGLQETQYF.

The CDR3, as DNA: TGTGCCAGCAGCCACGGGCTTGGCTTCTATGGCTACACCTTC. Translating gives CASSHGLGFYGYTF. The chain employs TRBV3-1 (or the pseudogene TRBV3-2) and TRBJ1-2; D ambiguous. The CDR3 loop spans 14 amino acids. Germline assignment: CDR1 LGHDT and CDR2 YNNKEL (reference sequence). V was cut by 3 bases and J by 4 bases, with 12 bases left in between.

The V and J genes are TRBV7-2 and TRBJ2-4, with D perhaps assigned TRBD1 or TRBD2 (5 bases each). Trimming removed 5 bases at V and 1 base at J, with 21 bases between. The CDR3 loop spans 18 amino acids. From germline, CDR1 is SGHTA and CDR2 FQGNSA. CDR3 DNA: TGTGCCAGCAGCCTTCAGATACGGGACCCAACCGCCAAAAACATTCAGTACTTC. Its protein product is CASSLQIRDPTAKNIQYF.

Only a few counts were recorded for this clone. The chain is built from TRBV10-3 and TRBJ1-1; D may be TRBD1 (5 bases). The CDR3 has 14 amino acids. Between the trimmed V and J ends, which lost 0 bases and 4 bases, there was a span of 9 bases. Germline CDR1 ENHRY, CDR2 SYGVKD. In nucleotides, the CDR3 is TGTGCCATCAGTGAGTCGGTCGGGGGCACTGAAGCTTTCTTT. Protein sequence: CAISESVGGTEAFF.

The chain combines TRBV7-9 with TRBJ1-3, with 9 nucleotides matching TRBD1. The CDR3 spans 15 residues. The V and J ends lost 5 bases and 1 base, in that order; junction bases with no gene match: 3. From germline, CDR1 is SEHNR and CDR2 FQNEAQ (reference sequence). The CDR3 DNA reads TGTGCCAGCAGCGGACAGGGGTTTTCTGGAAACACCATATATTTT. This encodes CASSGQGFSGNTIYF.

This rearrangement joins TRBV11-3 to TRBJ2-7; 7 nucleotides agree with TRBD2. The V gene's germline CDR1 is SGHNT and CDR2 YENEEA. The CDR3 is made up of 13 amino acids. Trimming took 5 bases from V and 3 from J; bases not matched to a gene: 4. The CDR3 loop reads CASSAGLFYEQYF. In DNA, the CDR3 is TGTGCCAGCAGCGCGGGACTATTCTACGAGCAGTACTTC.

This sequence joins TRBV2 and TRBJ2-1, with D possibly being TRBD2 (6 bases). Looked up from germline, CDR1 is SNHLY and CDR2 is FYNNEI. V was pared by 4 bases and J by 2 bases, with 9 bases between. This CDR3 comprises 14 residues. CDR3 DNA sequence: TGTGCCAGCAGTGTAACGGGAGCCTACAATGAGCAGTTCTTC. Its translation is CASSVTGAYNEQFF.

On this clone: Other DNA variants within this sample encode the same CDR3. The V and J genes are TRBV19 and TRBJ1-5; a weak D match, TRBD1 (6 bases). This CDR3 is built from 15 residues. Germline V gene lookup returns CDR1 LNHDA and CDR2 SQIVND (reference sequence). The V end lost 6 bases, the J end lost 1 base, and 13 bases lay between the germline ends. The chain's CDR3 is CASSQQGISNQPQHF. CDR3 sequence (DNA): TGTGCCAGTAGCCAACAGGGTATCAGCAATCAGCCCCAGCATTTT. Variable domain in full (rest from reference TRBV19 and TRBJ1-5): DGGITQSPKYLFRKEGQNVTLSCEQNLNHDAMYWYRQDPGQGLRLIYYSQIVNDFQKGDIAEGYSVSREKKESFPLTVTSAQKNPTAFYLCASSQQGISNQPQHFGDGTRLSIL.

The V gene is TRBV12-3 or TRBV12-4, the J gene TRBJ1-1; 9 nucleotides match TRBD1. The J segment lost 8 bases and the V segment lost 3 bases, leaving 4 bases of the junction unmatched. The CDR3 is made up of 13 amino acids. The CDR3 reads CASSFGGQGEAFF. In DNA form, the CDR3 reads TGTGCCAGCAGTTTCGGAGGACAGGGGGAAGCTTTCTTT.

CDR3 in DNA: TGTGCCAGCAGCCAACAACCTACAGGCTGGGACACTGAAGCTTTCTTT. Its protein is CASSQQPTGWDTEAFF. This chain joins TRBV3-1 (or the pseudogene TRBV3-2) and TRBJ1-1, with a possible D match to TRBD1 (5 bases). The CDR3 has 16 residues. Germline V gene data show CDR1 as LGHDT and CDR2 as YNNKEL (reference sequence). Trimming pared 2 bases from V and 3 bases from J, leaving 16 bases between.

The chain has TRBV3-1 (or the pseudogene TRBV3-2) and TRBJ1-2, with TRBD1 as a possible D gene (6 bases). CDR1 LGHDT and CDR2 YNNKEL come from the germline V gene (reference sequence). V shed 4 bases and J shed 4 bases, with 19 bases lying between them. The CDR3 is 16 residues long. This CDR3 is CASSRITGTRSYGYTF. CDR3 nucleotides: TGTGCCAGCAGCCGAATAACAGGGACCCGTAGCTATGGCTACACCTTC.

This chain links TRBV4-3 with TRBJ2-2, with a tentative D call TRBD1 (5 bases). The length of the CDR3 is 15 residues. Trimming cost V 0 bases and J 6 bases, with 11 bases left between them. Per germline, CDR1 LGHNA and CDR2 YSLEER. The CDR3 reads CASSQDFTGAGELFF. CDR3 nucleotide sequence: TGCGCCAGCAGCCAAGATTTCACAGGAGCCGGGGAGCTGTTTTTT.

The chain is built from TRBV6-5 and TRBJ1-1; D perhaps matches TRBD1 (5 bases). Trimming shortened V by 6 bases and J by 5 bases, and 16 bases separated the two germline ends. Germline V gene lookup returns CDR1 MNHEY and CDR2 SVGAGI. This CDR3 spans 14 amino acids. CDR3 in amino acids: CASSRPGADTEAFF. The CDR3 DNA follows: TGTGCCAGCAGCCGGCCCGGGGCGGATACTGAAGCTTTCTTT.

This clone has only one observation. One end of the junction does not line up with germline, which may come from a read error. The rearrangement links TRBV24-1 to TRBJ2-3; possibly TRBD1 for D (5 bases). CDR1 and CDR2 from the germline V gene are KGHDR and SFDVKD. The CDR3 has 14 amino acids. The CDR3, as DNA: TGTGCCACCGGTGAGACAGCAGGTCCAGATACGCAGTATTTT. Protein: CATGETAGPDTQYF.

This clone was recorded only once. The rearrangement uses TRBV5-4 and TRBJ1-3; 7 bases map to TRBD1. Losses at the gene ends were 4 bases for V and 0 bases for J; bases not matched to a gene: 13. The germline V gene encodes CDR1 SGHNT and CDR2 YYREEE (reference sequence). The CDR3 consists of 18 residues. The CDR3 loop reads CASSLGGQSINSGNTIYF. Here the CDR3 DNA reads TGTGCCAGCAGCCTGGGGGGACAGTCAATTAACTCTGGAAACACCATATATTTT.

The chain combines TRBV7-8 with TRBJ2-6, with 7 positions matching TRBD2. The V and J ends lost 2 bases and 4 bases, in that order; junction bases with no gene match: 5. Per the germline V gene, CDR1 is SGHVS and CDR2 is FQNEAQ. The CDR3 loop spans 16 amino acids. The CDR3 sequence is CASSLLGGAGANVLTF. CDR3 nucleotide sequence: TGTGCCAGCAGCTTACTGGGAGGGGCCGGGGCCAACGTCCTGACTTTC.